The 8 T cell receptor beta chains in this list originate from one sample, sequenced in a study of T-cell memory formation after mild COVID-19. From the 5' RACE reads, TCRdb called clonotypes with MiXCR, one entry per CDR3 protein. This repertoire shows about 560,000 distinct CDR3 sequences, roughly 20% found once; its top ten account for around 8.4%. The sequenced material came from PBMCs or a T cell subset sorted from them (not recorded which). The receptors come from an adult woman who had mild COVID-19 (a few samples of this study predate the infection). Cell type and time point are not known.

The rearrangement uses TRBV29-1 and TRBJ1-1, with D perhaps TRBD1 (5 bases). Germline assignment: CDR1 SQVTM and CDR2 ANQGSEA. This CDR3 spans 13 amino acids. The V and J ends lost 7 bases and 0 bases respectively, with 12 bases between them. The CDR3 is CSGLADMNTEAFF. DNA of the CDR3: TGCAGCGGATTGGCGGACATGAACACTGAAGCTTTCTTT.

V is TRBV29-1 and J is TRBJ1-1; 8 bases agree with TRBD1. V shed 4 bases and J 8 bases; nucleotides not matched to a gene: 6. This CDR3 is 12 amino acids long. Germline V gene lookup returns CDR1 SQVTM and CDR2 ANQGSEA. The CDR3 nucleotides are TGCAGCGTTGGGGACAGGACCACGGAAGCTTTCTTT. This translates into CSVGDRTTEAFF.

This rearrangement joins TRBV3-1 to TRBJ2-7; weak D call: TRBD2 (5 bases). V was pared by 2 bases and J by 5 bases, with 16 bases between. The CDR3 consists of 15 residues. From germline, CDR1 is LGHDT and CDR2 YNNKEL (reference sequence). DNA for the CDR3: TGTGCCAGCAGCCAACGGCCGGACTCGCGTGACGAGCAGTACTTC. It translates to CASSQRPDSRDEQYF.

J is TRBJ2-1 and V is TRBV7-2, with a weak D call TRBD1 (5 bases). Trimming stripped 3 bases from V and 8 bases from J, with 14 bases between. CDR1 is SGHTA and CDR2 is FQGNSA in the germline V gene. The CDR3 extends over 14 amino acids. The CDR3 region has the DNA TGTGCCAGCAGCTTTTCGATCAGGGAACATGAGCAGTTCTTC. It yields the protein CASSFSIREHEQFF.

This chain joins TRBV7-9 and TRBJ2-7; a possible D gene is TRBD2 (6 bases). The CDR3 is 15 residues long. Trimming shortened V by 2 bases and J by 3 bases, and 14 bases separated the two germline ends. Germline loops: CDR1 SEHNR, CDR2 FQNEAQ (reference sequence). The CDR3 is CASSLPGLAHYEQYF. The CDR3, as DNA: TGTGCCAGCAGCTTACCCGGGCTAGCGCACTACGAGCAGTACTTC. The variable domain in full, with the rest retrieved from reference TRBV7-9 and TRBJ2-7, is DTGVSQNPRHKITKRGQNVTFRCDPISEHNRLYWYRQTLGQGPEFLTYFQNEAQLEKSRLLSDRFSAERPKGSFSTLEIQRTEQGDSAMYLCASSLPGLAHYEQYFGPGTRLTVT.

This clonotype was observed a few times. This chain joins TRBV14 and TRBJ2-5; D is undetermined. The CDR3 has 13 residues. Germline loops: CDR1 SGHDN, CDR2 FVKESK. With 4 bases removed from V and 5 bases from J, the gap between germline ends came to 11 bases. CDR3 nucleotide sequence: TGTGCCAGCAGCCCTATAAAAGGGGAGACCCAGTACTTC. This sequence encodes CASSPIKGETQYF. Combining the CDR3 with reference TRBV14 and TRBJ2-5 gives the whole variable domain EAGVTQFPSHSVIEKGQTVTLRCDPISGHDNLYWYRRVMGKEIKFLLHFVKESKQDESGMPNNRFLAERTGGTYSTLKVQPAELEDSGVYFCASSPIKGETQYFGPGTRLLVL.

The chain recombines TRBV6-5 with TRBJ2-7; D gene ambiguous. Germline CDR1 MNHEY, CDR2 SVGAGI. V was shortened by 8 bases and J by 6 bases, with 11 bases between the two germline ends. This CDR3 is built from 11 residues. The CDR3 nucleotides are TGTGCCAGCGGTCTGATTCCCGAGCAGTACTTC. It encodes CASGLIPEQYF.

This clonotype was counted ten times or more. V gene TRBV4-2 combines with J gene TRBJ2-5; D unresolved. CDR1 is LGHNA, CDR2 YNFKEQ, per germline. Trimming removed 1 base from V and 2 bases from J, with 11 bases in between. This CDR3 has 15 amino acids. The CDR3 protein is CASSQGNSRQETQYF. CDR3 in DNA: TGTGCCAGCAGCCAAGGCAATAGCAGACAAGAGACCCAGTACTTC.